This T cell receptor (beta chain) is drawn from a study of T cells in Graves' hyperthyroidism and ophthalmopathy. Regarding the study as a whole: Classification by a 13 V-J model distinguished ophthalmopathy from stable hyperthyroidism. Most thyroid clonotypes expanded above 0.001 appeared in blood too.

To note about this clonotype: Its specificity is not known.

Regions amplified from RNA transcripts were the TCR beta CDR3 regions. First-round RT-PCR of the TCR CDR3 relied on the HTBI primer set. TCRdb fed the multiplex PCR reads into MiXCR, producing one record per CDR3 protein. Of around 350,000 distinct CDR3 sequences detected, around 15% appear once; the ten largest clones hold roughly 20%. Germline CDR1 and CDR2: SGHDN and FVKESK. The CDR3 covers 14 residues. V shed 0 bases and J shed 5 bases, with 10 bases lying between them. Used for diagnoses were clinical symptoms, serum thyroxine and TRAb, thyroid ultrasound and orbital computed tomography. PBMCs were obtained from about 10 ml fresh peripheral blood.

Sample: blood. The chain is built from TRBV14 and TRBJ1-2, with D unclear. The receptor comes from a woman in her fifties or sixties with Graves' ophthalmopathy. The CDR3 sequence: CASSQDKAVYGYTF. CDR3 nucleotide sequence: TGTGCCAGCAGCCAAGATAAGGCAGTTTATGGCTACACCTTC.